The rows below give T cell receptor beta chains drawn from one sample of a study of blood T cell repertoires in COVID-19. Clones were read by immunoSEQ multiplex PCR, and TCRdb kept only the in-frame ones, dropping some. The sample contains under 200,000 clones, about 87% of which appear only once. The sequenced sample consisted of peripheral blood. These receptors were taken from a man between 18 and 35 years old with active or convalescent COVID-19. CDR3s include the opening cysteine and the closing phenylalanine or tryptophan. Fields, in order: D gene, J gene, V gene, CDR3 protein. D genes are given only for firm matches.

d_call: TRBD2
j_call: TRBJ2-5
v_call: TRBV4-1
cdr3_aa: CASSRGTSGGETQYF

d_call: .
j_call: TRBJ2-3
v_call: TRBV6-4
cdr3_aa: CASSDFMGGGLDTQYF

d_call: .
j_call: TRBJ1-5
v_call: TRBV28
cdr3_aa: CASSLLYRNQPQHF

d_call: .
j_call: TRBJ2-7
v_call: TRBV5-4
cdr3_aa: CASSLDRSYEQYF

d_call: TRBD1
j_call: TRBJ1-2
v_call: TRBV7-2
cdr3_aa: CASSPTGTGGYGYTF

d_call: TRBD2
j_call: TRBJ2-7
v_call: TRBV4-2
cdr3_aa: CASSQVTTSGEQYF

d_call: .
j_call: TRBJ1-5
v_call: TRBV7-2
cdr3_aa: CASSPRRSNQPQHF

d_call: .
j_call: TRBJ2-1
v_call: TRBV7-9
cdr3_aa: CASRPTEYNEQFF

d_call: TRBD1
j_call: TRBJ1-1
v_call: TRBV27
cdr3_aa: CASSFYGQGFNTEAFF

d_call: .
j_call: TRBJ1-4
v_call: TRBV7-2
cdr3_aa: CASSDQGEKLFF

d_call: .
j_call: TRBJ2-1
v_call: TRBV14
cdr3_aa: CASSQLFQGEQFF

d_call: TRBD1
j_call: TRBJ1-1
v_call: TRBV5-1
cdr3_aa: CASSLTGAGNTEAFF

d_call: TRBD2
j_call: TRBJ2-2
v_call: TRBV7-9
cdr3_aa: CASSLAPGLATGELFF

d_call: .
j_call: TRBJ1-5
v_call: TRBV19
cdr3_aa: CASSIMSYQPQHF

d_call: TRBD1
j_call: TRBJ1-2
v_call: TRBV2
cdr3_aa: CAARDRAYYTF